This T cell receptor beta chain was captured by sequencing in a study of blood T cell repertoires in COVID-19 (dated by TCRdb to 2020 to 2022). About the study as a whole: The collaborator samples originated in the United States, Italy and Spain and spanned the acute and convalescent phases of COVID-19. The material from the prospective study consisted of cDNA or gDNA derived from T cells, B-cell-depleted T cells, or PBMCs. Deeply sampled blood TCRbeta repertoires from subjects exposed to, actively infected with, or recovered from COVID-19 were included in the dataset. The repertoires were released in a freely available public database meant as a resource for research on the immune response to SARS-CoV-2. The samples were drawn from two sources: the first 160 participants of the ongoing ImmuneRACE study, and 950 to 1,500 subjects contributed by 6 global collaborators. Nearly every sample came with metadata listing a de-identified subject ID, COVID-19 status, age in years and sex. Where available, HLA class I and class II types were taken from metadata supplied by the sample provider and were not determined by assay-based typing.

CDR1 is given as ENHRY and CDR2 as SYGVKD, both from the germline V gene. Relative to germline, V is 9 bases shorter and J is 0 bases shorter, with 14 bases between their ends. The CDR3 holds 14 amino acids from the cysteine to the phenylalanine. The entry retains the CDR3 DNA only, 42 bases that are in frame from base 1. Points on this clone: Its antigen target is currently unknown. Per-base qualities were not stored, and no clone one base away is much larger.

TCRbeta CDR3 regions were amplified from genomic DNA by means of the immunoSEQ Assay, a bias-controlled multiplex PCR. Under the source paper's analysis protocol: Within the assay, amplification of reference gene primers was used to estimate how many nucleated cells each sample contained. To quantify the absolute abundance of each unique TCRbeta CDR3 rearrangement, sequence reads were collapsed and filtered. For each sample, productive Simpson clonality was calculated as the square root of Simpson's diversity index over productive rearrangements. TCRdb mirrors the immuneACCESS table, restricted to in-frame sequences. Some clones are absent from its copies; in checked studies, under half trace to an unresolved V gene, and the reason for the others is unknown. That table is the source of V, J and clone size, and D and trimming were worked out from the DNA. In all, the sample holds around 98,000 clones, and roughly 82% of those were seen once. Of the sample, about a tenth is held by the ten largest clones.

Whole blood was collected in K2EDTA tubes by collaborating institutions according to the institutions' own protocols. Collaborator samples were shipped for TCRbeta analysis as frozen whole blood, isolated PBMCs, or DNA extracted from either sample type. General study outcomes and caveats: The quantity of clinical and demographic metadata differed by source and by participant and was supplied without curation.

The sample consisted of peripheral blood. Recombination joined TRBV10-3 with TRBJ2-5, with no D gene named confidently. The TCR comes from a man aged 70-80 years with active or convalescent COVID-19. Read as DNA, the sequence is TGTGCCATAAAACGAAACCGGGACCAAGAGACCCAGTACTTC. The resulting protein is CAIKRNRDQETQYF.